Listed below are T cell receptor beta chains from one sample, sequenced in a study of glioma-infiltrating T cells. TCRdb used MiXCR to reprocess the multiplex PCR reads, holding one entry per CDR3 protein. Altogether about 410,000 distinct CDR3 sequences are present, around 45% being singletons, with the ten largest covering 12%. Source material: glioma tissue, nonneoplastic brain tissue, or PBMCs (not recorded which). The receptors derive from a human donor with low-grade glioma or glioblastoma, undergoing nonglioma brain surgery, or in good health (not recorded which). Each CDR3 is given with its conserved first and last residue.

v_call	cdr3_aa
TRBV20-1	CSAVPGTSYGYTF
TRBV28	CASSSRGMPLTDTQYF
TRBV4-1	CASSQVRGSVYNEQFF
TRBV5-1	CASGQQGSAYNEQFF
TRBV2	CATQGQGEYYEQYF
TRBV7-9	CASSLGVAGTTDTQYF
TRBV25-1	CASSEFGRASYNEQFF
TRBV7-2	CASSLGGHTLIRTQYF
TRBV4-1	CASSQDQTGVADGYTF
TRBV27	CASSLLATYTQYF
TRBV4-3	CASSHGGALNEQFF
TRBV28	CASRLTANQPQHF
TRBV20-1	CSASPGSYEQYF
TRBV10-3	CAIRPQGVKDYGYTF
TRBV4-1	CASSQGRHSTNEKLFF
TRBV7-9	CASSSPSGSNPYNEQFF
TRBV6-6	CAGSYHGRGAFF
TRBV27	CASSLSLQSYEQYF
TRBV7-2	CASSLSGNNSPLHF
TRBV7-2	CASSLSRSLDTQYF
TRBV4-2	CASSQEVDRGAFYGYTF